This TCR beta chain is from a study of cytomegalovirus exposure and HLA in healthy donors. About this clone: At one boundary the junction diverges from the germline segment, which might be a read error. The sample contains more than one DNA sequence encoding this CDR3.

The CDR3 is 14 residues long. The V gene's germline CDR1 is LGHNA and CDR2 YNFKEQ. An approximately 120-subject validation cohort, separate from the approximately 610-subject first cohort, supplied the donors. The protocol was immunoSEQ multiplex PCR, while the TCRdb copy is restricted to in-frame clones and leaves out a portion. The sample gives some 140,000 clones, about 90% of which show up once; roughly 3% is in the top ten. The rearrangement links TRBV4-2 to TRBJ1-2; weak D call: TRBD1 (6 bases). Sequenced sample: PBMCs. This TCR came from a man aged 18 to 30 in good health and CMV-seronegative. CDR3 DNA sequence: TGTGCCAGCAGCCAAGTAAGGGGGAACTATGGTTACACCTTC. Translating gives CASSQVRGNYGYTF.